This TCR beta chain was identified during a study of patients and donors after allogeneic stem cell transplantation. V shed 10 bases and J shed 5 bases, with 15 bases lying between them. This CDR3 has 13 residues. Germline V gene lookup returns CDR1 LNHDA and CDR2 SQIVND (reference sequence). Each CDR3 protein gets one entry after TCRdb re-called the RT-PCR reads with MiXCR. The table lists about 960,000 distinct CDR3 sequences, roughly 18% of them singletons. The TCR was taken from a human donor who was either an allogeneic HSCT recipient or a stem cell or donor lymphocyte infusion donor (not recorded which). It is not recorded whose cells these are; they may come from a transplant donor. The J gene is TRBJ2-4, the V gene TRBV19; perhaps TRBD2 as D (6 bases). The sequenced sample consisted of blood, either unsorted or a sorted T cell fraction (not recorded which). The CDR3 DNA reads as TGTGCCACTGCGACTAGATTTGAAAACATTCAGTACTTC. Residues: CATATRFENIQYF.